This T cell receptor (beta chain) emerged from a study of vaccination and CD4 T cells after COVID-19. The treatment was: approximately 9-day PBMC culture with coronavirus spike peptide pools or control peptides (ViraFEST assay). Using peptide pools, antigen-specific T cells were expanded in ViraFEST before TCRs were sequenced. On days 3 and 7, half the medium was swapped for fresh IL-2-containing medium. A word on this clonotype: The antigen remains undetermined.

The germline V and J ends were trimmed by 0 bases and 1 base, with 15 bases remaining between them. Looked up from germline, CDR1 is DFQATT and CDR2 is SNEGSKA (reference sequence). The CDR3 is 16 amino acids. The Oncomine TCR Beta short-read assay generated sequence data from the DNA of cultured CD4+ T cells. One entry per CDR3 protein, called by TCRdb with MiXCR from the PCR reads. Here the sample spans roughly 15,000 distinct CDR3 sequences, 51% being singletons. This TCR was sampled from a human donor who had recovered from COVID-19. The genes are TRBV20-1 and TRBJ1-1; D is unresolved. Sequenced material: CD4+ T cells from blood, cultured in vitro, taken before SARS-CoV-2 vaccination. The CDR3 DNA reads as TGCAGTGCTAGAGATAATCCCGGGAACGGGAACACTGAAGCTTTCTTT. Encoded protein: CSARDNPGNGNTEAFF.